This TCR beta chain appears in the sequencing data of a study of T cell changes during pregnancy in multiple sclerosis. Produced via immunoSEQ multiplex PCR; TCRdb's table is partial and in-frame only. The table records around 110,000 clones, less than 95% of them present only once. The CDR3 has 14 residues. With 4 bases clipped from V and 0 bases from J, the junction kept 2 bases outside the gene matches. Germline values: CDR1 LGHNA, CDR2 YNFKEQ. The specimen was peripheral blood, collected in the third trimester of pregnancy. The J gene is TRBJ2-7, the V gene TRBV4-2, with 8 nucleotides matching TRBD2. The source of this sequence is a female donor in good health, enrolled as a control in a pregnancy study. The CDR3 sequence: CASSPGGHSYEQYF. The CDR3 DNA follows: TGTGCCAGCAGCCCGGGGGGGCACTCCTACGAGCAGTACTTC.